These 5 T cell receptor beta chains were sequenced from one sample in a study of CD8+ T cells in alopecia areata. As the sequencing template, cDNA was produced by extracting RNA and reverse transcribing it. TCRdb's copy holds only in-frame clones and misses some; the assay was immunoSEQ multiplex PCR. This sample carries 140,000 to 150,000 clones, around half of them seen once, and the ten largest clones take more than 15%. As to treatment: oral pan-JAK inhibitor, 5-10 mg twice daily. The specimen comprised CD8+ T cells sorted from blood, sampled at week 4, from a patient treated with tofacitinib. These receptors were collected from a human donor with alopecia areata.

This sequence joins TRBV9 and TRBJ2-7; perhaps D is TRBD1 or TRBD2 (6 bases each). CDR3 length: 13 residues. The V gene lost 2 bases and the J gene lost 6 bases, with 12 bases spanning the gap. The germline gives CDR1 SGDLS, CDR2 YYNGEE. The CDR3 loop reads CASSVLGGGEQYF. The CDR3 DNA follows: TGTGCCAGCAGCGTCCTGGGGGGCGGCGAGCAGTACTTC.

This chain links TRBV7-3 with TRBJ2-1, with 8 bases that match TRBD1. Trimming cost V 3 bases and J 8 bases; bases outside gene matches: 9. The CDR3 is 15 amino acids. Germline lookup yields CDR1 SGHTA and CDR2 FQGTGA. CDR3 amino acids: CASSFGQGARHEQFF. The CDR3 bases are TGTGCCAGCAGCTTTGGGCAGGGGGCCAGACATGAGCAGTTCTTC. Full variable domain (missing parts from reference TRBV7-3 and TRBJ2-1): GAGVSQTPSNKVTEKGKYVELRCDPISGHTALYWYRQSLGQGPEFLIYFQGTGAADDSGLPNDRFFAVRPEGSVSTLKIQRTERGDSAVYLCASSFGQGARHEQFFGPGTRLTVL.

Many counts were recorded for this clone. The rearrangement joins TRBV30 to TRBJ2-5; tentatively, D is TRBD1 or TRBD2 (5 bases each). CDR3 length equals 15 residues. Germline CDR1 is GTSNPN and CDR2 is SVGIG (reference sequence). V dropped 1 base and J dropped 0 bases, with 12 bases sitting between them. This CDR3 is CAWSAAGTYQETQYF. In nucleotides, the CDR3 is TGTGCCTGGAGTGCGGCAGGGACGTACCAAGAGACCCAGTACTTC.

The chain recombines TRBV7-9 with TRBJ2-3; D perhaps matches TRBD2 (6 bases). This CDR3 comprises 16 residues. Trimming cost V 7 bases and J 2 bases, with 19 bases left between them. Germline CDR1 reads SEHNR; CDR2 reads FQNEAQ (reference sequence). The CDR3 here is CASTVMWRGNTDTQYF. DNA of the CDR3: TGTGCCAGCACCGTAATGTGGCGGGGAAACACAGATACGCAGTATTTT.

The V gene is TRBV19, the J gene TRBJ2-7; 8 nucleotides agree with TRBD1. V was pared by 2 bases and J by 6 bases, with 6 bases of the junction left unmatched. Germline values: CDR1 LNHDA, CDR2 SQIVND (reference sequence). The CDR3 length is 14 residues. The CDR3 nucleotides read TGTGCCAGTAGTATACCCCGACAGGGGAGCGAGCAGTACTTC. As protein: CASSIPRQGSEQYF. The variable domain in full, completed from reference TRBV19 and TRBJ2-7, reads DGGITQSPKYLFRKEGQNVTLSCEQNLNHDAMYWYRQDPGQGLRLIYYSQIVNDFQKGDIAEGYSVSREKKESFPLTVTSAQKNPTAFYLCASSIPRQGSEQYFGPGTRLTVT.